This T cell receptor (beta chain) was documented in a study of blood T cells in healthy people across ages. V was pared by 0 bases and J by 4 bases, with 17 bases between. The CDR3 is made up of 16 amino acids. CDR1 and CDR2 from the germline V gene are DFQATT and SNEGSKA (reference sequence). PCR was performed a second time for roughly 7 to 11 cycles using a sample-barcoded 5' primer and a J-beta primer mix. TCRdb re-called the 5' RACE reads through MiXCR, storing one row per CDR3 protein. The table lists hundreds of thousands of distinct CDR3 sequences, approximately 30% of them singletons, with roughly 14% in the top ten. Whenever a sample was processed, at least 6 million PBMCs were isolated.

The material sequenced was blood. The sequence came from a woman over 75 in good health. The chain uses TRBV20-1 and TRBJ2-3; possible D gene TRBD2, 5 bases. The chain's CDR3 is CSARDKVGVEADTQYF. The CDR3 DNA follows: TGCAGTGCTAGAGATAAGGTGGGAGTGGAAGCAGATACGCAGTATTTT.